Sequencing of this T cell receptor (beta chain) was carried out in a study of molecular identifiers for immune sequencing clone quantification. With respect to this clonotype: A much larger clone differs from this one at a single base, so this may be a read error.

MiXCR, applied by TCRdb to the PCR reads, yields one record per CDR3 protein. This repertoire shows 60,000 to 70,000 distinct CDR3 sequences, about a sixth found once; its top ten account for approximately 1.5%. The trim removed 0 bases at V and 3 bases at J, leaving 9 bases unmatched. Germline V gene sequence: CDR1 SQVTM, CDR2 ANQGSEA. The CDR3 extends over 17 amino acids. Sequencing was performed on naive CD8+ T cells from blood, with Jurkat cell RNA spiked in. Subset indicated: FACS-sorted CD8+CD4-CCR7+CD45RA+ naive T cells. The TCR comes from a human donor in good health. Some libraries in this study had Jurkat cell RNA spiked in. This chain joins TRBV29-1 and TRBJ2-1, with 9 bases matching TRBD2. Here the CDR3 reads CSVEDRGSGSYYNEQFF. The CDR3 region has the DNA TGCAGCGTTGAAGATCGGGGTAGCGGGAGCTACTACAATGAGCAGTTCTTC.